A single sample is the source of the 10 T cell receptor beta chains below, sequenced in a study of cytomegalovirus exposure and HLA in healthy donors. Vbeta (60) and Jbeta (13) primers were used in the PCR. TCRdb's table, derived via immunoSEQ multiplex PCR, lists solely in-frame clones and lacks some. The sample includes 200,000 or so clones, 82% of them seen just once. The sample was PBMCs. The receptors derive from a boy aged 2 to 10 in good health and CMV-seronegative.

This chain links TRBV7-9 with TRBJ2-3; possibly TRBD1 for D (8 bases). Germline CDR1 and CDR2: SEHNR and FQNEAQ (reference sequence). This CDR3 is 16 amino acids long. The V and J ends lost 0 bases and 3 bases respectively, with 13 bases between them. In DNA form, the CDR3 reads TGTGCCAGCAGCTTAGCCTACAGGGGGGGGACAGATACGCAGTATTTT. This codes for CASSLAYRGGTDTQYF.

This clone was counted only a few times. V usage is TRBV7-4 and J usage is TRBJ2-5; 8 positions agree with TRBD2. The ends lost 4 bases at V and 3 bases at J; junction bases unmatched: 22. CDR1 is SGHVT and CDR2 is SQSDAQ in the germline V gene. The CDR3 is 20 amino acids. The CDR3 nucleotides read TGTGCCAGCAGCTGGTGGAGGTGCGCCGGGGGGGACCCATTTGAAGAGACCCAGTACTTC. This encodes CASSWWRCAGGDPFEETQYF. Full variable domain (missing parts from reference TRBV7-4 and TRBJ2-5): GAGVSQSPRYKVAKRGRDVALRCDSISGHVTLYWYRQTLGQGSEVLTYSQSDAQRDKSGRPSGRFSAERPERSVSTLKIQRTEQGDSAVYLCASSWWRCAGGDPFEETQYFGPGTRLLVL.

The chain uses TRBV5-1 and TRBJ2-7; 12 nucleotides align to TRBD2. V shed 2 bases, J shed 7 bases, and the junction held 7 bases outside the gene matches. Germline loops: CDR1 SGHRS, CDR2 YFSETQ. The CDR3 covers 15 residues. DNA of the CDR3: TGCGCCAGCAGCTTCTACCGGACTAGCGGGGAGGAGCAGTACTTC. It translates to CASSFYRTSGEEQYF. Full variable domain (rest looked up from reference TRBV5-1 and TRBJ2-7): KAGVTQTPRYLIKTRGQQVTLSCSPISGHRSVSWYQQTPGQGLQFLFEYFSETQRNKGNFPGRFSGRQFSNSRSEMNVSTLELGDSALYLCASSFYRTSGEEQYFGPGTRLTVT.

The chain employs TRBV5-1 and TRBJ2-3; 14 bases map to TRBD2. The germline gives CDR1 SGHRS, CDR2 YFSETQ. CDR3 length: 19 residues. V was clipped by 2 bases and J by 2 bases; unmatched bases: 10. CDR3 nucleotide sequence: TGCGCCAGCAGCTTTAGACTAGCGGGGGGGCCTCAACTCACAGATACGCAGTATTTT. Translated, it gives CASSFRLAGGPQLTDTQYF.

This chain links TRBV18 with TRBJ1-2, with 11 bases that match TRBD1. The germline CDR1 and CDR2 sequences are KGHSH and LQKENI. The CDR3 sequence is 18 residues long. Unmatched junction bases numbered 11, after V lost 3 bases and J lost 2 bases. CDR3 protein: CASSPPRDRGVWNYGYTF. The CDR3 DNA reads as TGTGCCAGCTCACCGCCCCGGGACAGGGGGGTATGGAACTATGGCTACACCTTC.

CDR3 in amino acids: CASSLDPRTGRSGNTIYF. CDR3 sequence (DNA): TGTGCCAGCAGCTTAGATCCCCGGACAGGGCGCTCTGGAAACACCATATATTTT. The chain uses TRBV11-2 and TRBJ1-3; 8 bases are shared with TRBD1. The CDR3 spans 18 residues. Trimming cost V 0 bases and J 0 bases; bases outside gene matches: 7. Germline V gene data show CDR1 as SGHAT and CDR2 as FQNNGV.

The chain is built from TRBV23-1 and TRBJ1-6; D remains ambiguous. TRBV23-1 belongs to the ORF category, with a function that is uncertain. The CDR3 runs 15 residues. With 4 bases removed from V and 4 bases from J, the gap between germline ends came to 11 bases. The CDR3 nucleotides are TGCGCCAGCAGTCGGAAGCGCTATTATAATTCACCCCTCCACTTT. It specifies CASSRKRYYNSPLHF.

This clone was detected a few times. The chain recombines TRBV11-2 with TRBJ1-6; a possible D gene is TRBD1 (6 bases). V lost 5 bases to trimming and J lost 10 bases, with 18 bases between them. The CDR3 totals 15 residues. The germline CDR1 and CDR2 sequences are SGHAT and FQNNGV. The CDR3 DNA follows: TGTGCCAGCAGCCCCGGAATTTCGGGGGGCTCACCCCTCCACTTT. Its protein product is CASSPGISGGSPLHF.

This chain connects TRBV7-3 to TRBJ2-2; TRBD2 agrees at 8 bases. CDR1 is SGHTA and CDR2 is FQGTGA in the germline V gene. The CDR3 loop spans 16 amino acids. With 2 bases clipped from V and 3 bases from J, the junction kept 5 bases outside the gene matches. Written as DNA, the CDR3 is TGTGCCAGCAGCTTATTTGGGCGGGGGGACACCGGGGAGCTGTTTTTT. Amino acid sequence: CASSLFGRGDTGELFF.

The chain carries TRBV25-1 and TRBJ1-1; D gene ambiguous. Germline V lookup: CDR1 MGHDK, CDR2 SYGVNS. The germline V and J ends were trimmed by 6 bases and 5 bases, with 19 bases remaining between them. The CDR3 extends over 15 amino acids. CDR3 in DNA: TGTGCCAGCAGCGATCCGAGGACGGGGTGGACTGAAGCTTTCTTT. This translates into CASSDPRTGWTEAFF.